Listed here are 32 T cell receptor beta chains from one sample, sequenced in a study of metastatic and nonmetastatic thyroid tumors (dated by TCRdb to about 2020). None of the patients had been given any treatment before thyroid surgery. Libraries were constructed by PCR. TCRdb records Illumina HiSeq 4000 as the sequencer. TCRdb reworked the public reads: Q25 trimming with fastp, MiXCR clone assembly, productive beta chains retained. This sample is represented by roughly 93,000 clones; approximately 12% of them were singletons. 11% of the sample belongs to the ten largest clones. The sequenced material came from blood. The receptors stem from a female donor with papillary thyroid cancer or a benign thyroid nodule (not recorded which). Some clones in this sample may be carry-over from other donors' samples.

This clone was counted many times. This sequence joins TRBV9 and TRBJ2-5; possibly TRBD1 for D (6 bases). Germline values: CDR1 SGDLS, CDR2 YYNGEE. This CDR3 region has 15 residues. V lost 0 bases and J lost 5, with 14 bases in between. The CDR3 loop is CASSVGPRGGETQYF. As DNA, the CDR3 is TGTGCCAGCAGCGTAGGCCCCAGGGGTGGGGAGACCCAGTACTTC.

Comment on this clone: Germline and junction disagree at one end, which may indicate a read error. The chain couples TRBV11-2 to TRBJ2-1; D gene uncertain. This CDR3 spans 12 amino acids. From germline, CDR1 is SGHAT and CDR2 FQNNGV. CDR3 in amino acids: CASSRIPHEQLF. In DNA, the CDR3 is TGTGCCAGCAGCCGGATACCACACGAGCAGTTATTC.

CDR3 DNA: TGTGCCATCATTGTCGGACTAGCGGGGGGGTACGAGCAGTACTTC. It translates to CAIIVGLAGGYEQYF. This chain uses TRBV10-3 with TRBJ2-7; the match to TRBD2 covers 15 bases. Trimming cost V 7 bases and J 4 bases; bases outside gene matches: 5. The CDR3 consists of 15 residues. Per the germline V gene, CDR1 is ENHRY and CDR2 is SYGVKD.

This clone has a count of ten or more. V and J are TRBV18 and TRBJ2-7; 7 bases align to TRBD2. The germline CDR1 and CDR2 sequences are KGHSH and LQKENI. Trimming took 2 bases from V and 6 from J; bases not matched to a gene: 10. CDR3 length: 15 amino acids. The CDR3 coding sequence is TGTGCCAGCTCACCAATCGGAGGGGAGGGAGGCGAGCAGTACTTC. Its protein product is CASSPIGGEGGEQYF. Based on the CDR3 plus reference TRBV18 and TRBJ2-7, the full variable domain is NAGVMQNPRHLVRRRGQEARLRCSPMKGHSHVYWYRQLPEEGLKFMVYLQKENIIDESGMPKERFSAEFPKEGPSILRIQQVVRGDSAAYFCASSPIGGEGGEQYFGPGTRLTVT.

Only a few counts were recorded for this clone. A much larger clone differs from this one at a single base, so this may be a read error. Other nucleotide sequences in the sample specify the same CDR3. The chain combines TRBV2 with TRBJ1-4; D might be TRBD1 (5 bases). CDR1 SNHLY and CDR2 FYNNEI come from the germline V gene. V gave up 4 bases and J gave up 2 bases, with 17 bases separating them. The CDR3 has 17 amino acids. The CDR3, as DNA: TGTGCCAGCAGTGGGGACCCTAGAACCTCCACTAATGAAAAACTGTTTTTT. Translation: CASSGDPRTSTNEKLFF.

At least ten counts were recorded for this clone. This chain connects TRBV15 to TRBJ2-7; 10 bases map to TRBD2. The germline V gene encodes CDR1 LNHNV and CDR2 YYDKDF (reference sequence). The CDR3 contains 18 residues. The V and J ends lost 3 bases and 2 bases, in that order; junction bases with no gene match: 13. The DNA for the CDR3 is TGTGCCACCAGCAGCCATCCCAGTAGCGGGAGGATCCCCTACGAGCAGTACTTC. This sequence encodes CATSSHPSSGRIPYEQYF.

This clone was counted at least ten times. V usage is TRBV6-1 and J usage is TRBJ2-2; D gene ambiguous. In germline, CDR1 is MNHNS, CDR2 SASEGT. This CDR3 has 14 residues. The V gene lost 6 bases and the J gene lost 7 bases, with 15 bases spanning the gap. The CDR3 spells CASRPTHIIGELFF. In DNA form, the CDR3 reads TGTGCCAGCAGGCCGACGCACATCATCGGGGAGCTGTTTTTT.

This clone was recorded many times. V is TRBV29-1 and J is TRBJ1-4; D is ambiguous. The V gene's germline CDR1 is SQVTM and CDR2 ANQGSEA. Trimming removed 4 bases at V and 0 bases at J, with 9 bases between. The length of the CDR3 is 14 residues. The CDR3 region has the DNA TGCAGCGTTGCCCGCAGTGCAACTAATGAAAAACTGTTTTTT. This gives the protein CSVARSATNEKLFF.

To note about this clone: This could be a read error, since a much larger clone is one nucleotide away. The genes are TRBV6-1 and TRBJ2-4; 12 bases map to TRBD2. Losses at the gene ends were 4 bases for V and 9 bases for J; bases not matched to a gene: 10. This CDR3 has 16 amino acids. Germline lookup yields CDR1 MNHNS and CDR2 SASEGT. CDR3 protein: CASSATSGSGGSIQYF. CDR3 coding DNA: TGTGCCAGCAGTGCGACTAGCGGGAGTGGTGGGAGCATTCAGTACTTC.

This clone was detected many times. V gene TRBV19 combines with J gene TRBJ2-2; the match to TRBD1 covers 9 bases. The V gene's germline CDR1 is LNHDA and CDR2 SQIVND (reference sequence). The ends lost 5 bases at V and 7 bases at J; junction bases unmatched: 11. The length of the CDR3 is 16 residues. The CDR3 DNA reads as TGTGCCAGTAGTCCGGGACAGGGACGAATGGGCGGGGAGCTGTTTTTT. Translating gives CASSPGQGRMGGELFF.

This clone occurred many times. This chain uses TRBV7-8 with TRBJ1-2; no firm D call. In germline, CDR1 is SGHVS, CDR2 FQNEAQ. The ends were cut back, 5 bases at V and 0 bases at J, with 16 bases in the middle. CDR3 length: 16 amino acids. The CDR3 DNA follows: TGTGCCAGCAGCCCCCTCCAAGGCGTAGCTAACTATGGCTACACCTTC. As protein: CASSPLQGVANYGYTF.

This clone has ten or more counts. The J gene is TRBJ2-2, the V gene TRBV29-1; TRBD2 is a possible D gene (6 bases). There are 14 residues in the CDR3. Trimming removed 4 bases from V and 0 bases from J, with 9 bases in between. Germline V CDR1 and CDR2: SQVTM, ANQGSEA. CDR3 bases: TGCAGCGTTGTGCGGGGACCGAACACCGGGGAGCTGTTTTTT. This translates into CSVVRGPNTGELFF.

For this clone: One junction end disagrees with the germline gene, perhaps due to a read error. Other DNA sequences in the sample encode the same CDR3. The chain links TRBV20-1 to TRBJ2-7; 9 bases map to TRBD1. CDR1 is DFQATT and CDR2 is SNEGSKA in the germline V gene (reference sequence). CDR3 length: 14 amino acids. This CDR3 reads CSAPPGTGGGEQYF. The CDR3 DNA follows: TGTAGTGCGCCCCCCGGCACAGGGGGCGGCGAGCAGTACTTC.

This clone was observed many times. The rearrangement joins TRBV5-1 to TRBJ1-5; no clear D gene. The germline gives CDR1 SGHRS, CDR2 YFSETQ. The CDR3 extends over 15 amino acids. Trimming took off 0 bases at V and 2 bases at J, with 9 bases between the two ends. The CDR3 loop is CASSLDGRGNQPQHF. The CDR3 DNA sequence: TGCGCCAGCAGCTTGGACGGTAGGGGCAATCAGCCCCAGCATTTT.

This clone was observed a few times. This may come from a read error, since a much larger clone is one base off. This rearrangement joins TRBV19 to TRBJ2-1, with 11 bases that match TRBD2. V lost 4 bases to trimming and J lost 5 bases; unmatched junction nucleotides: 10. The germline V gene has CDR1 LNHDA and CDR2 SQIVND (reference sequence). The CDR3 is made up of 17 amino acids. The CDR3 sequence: CASSRLLSGRAHNEQFF. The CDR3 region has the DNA TGTGCCAGTAGTAGGCTACTTAGCGGGAGGGCCCACAATGAGCAGTTCTTC.

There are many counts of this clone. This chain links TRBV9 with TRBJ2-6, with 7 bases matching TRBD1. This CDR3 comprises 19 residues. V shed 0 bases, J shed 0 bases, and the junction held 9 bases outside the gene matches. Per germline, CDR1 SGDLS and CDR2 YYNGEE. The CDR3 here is CASSVDGDRDISGANVLTF. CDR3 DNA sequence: TGTGCCAGCAGCGTAGACGGAGACAGGGACATCTCTGGGGCCAACGTCCTGACTTTC.

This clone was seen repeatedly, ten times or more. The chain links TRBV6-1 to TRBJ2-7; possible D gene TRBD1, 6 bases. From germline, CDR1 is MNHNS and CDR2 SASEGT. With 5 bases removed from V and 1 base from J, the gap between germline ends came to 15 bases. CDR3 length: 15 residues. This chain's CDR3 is CASSQTDSLSYEQYF. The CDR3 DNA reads TGTGCCAGCAGTCAAACGGACAGTCTTTCCTACGAGCAGTACTTC.

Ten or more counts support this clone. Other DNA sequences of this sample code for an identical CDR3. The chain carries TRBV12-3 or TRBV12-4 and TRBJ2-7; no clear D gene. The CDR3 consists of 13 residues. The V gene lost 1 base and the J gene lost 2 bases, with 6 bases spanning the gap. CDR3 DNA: TGTGCCAGCAGTTTAGGGCAGACCTACGAGCAGTACTTC. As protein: CASSLGQTYEQYF.

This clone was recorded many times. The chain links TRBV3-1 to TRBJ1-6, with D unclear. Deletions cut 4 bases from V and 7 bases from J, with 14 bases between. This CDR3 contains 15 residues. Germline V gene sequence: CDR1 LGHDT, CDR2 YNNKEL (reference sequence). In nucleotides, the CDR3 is TGTGCCAGCAGCCCAATAGGCCATGGGAATTCACCCCTCCACTTT. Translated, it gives CASSPIGHGNSPLHF.

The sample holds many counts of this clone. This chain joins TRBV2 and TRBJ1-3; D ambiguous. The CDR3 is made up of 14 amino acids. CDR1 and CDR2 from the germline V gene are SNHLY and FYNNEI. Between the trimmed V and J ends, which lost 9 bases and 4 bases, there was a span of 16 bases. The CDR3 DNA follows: TGTGCCAGTAAAACGGACGCCTCGGGAAACACCATATATTTT. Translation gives CASKTDASGNTIYF.

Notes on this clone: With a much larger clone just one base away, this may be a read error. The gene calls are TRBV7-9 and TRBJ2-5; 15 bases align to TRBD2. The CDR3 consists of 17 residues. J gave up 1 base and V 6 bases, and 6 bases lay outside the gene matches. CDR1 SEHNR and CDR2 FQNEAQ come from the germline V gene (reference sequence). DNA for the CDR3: TGTGCCAGCAGAATGGGACTAGCGGGAGGTCCCCAAGAGACCCAGTACTTC. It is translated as CASRMGLAGGPQETQYF.

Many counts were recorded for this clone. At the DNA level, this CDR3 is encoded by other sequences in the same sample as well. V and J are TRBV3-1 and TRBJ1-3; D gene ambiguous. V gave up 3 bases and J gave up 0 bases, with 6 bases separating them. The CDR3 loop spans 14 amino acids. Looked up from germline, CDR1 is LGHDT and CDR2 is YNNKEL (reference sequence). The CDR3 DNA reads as TGTGCCAGCAGCCATACGAGCTCTGGAAACACCATATATTTT. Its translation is CASSHTSSGNTIYF.

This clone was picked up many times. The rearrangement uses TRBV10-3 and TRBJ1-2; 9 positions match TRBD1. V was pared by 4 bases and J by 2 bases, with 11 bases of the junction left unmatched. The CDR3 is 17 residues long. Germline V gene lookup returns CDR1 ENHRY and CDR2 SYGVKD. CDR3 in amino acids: CAISADRGDGRNYGYTF. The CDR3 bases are TGTGCCATCAGTGCGGACAGGGGCGACGGCCGGAACTATGGCTACACCTTC.

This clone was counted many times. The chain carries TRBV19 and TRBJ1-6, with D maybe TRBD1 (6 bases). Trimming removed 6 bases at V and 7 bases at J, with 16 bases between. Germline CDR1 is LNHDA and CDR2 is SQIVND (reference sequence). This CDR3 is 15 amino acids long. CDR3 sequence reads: CASSPDSPPNSPLHF. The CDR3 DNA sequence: TGTGCCAGTAGCCCGGACAGTCCTCCAAATTCACCCCTCCACTTT. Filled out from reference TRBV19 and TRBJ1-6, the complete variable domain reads DGGITQSPKYLFRKEGQNVTLSCEQNLNHDAMYWYRQDPGQGLRLIYYSQIVNDFQKGDIAEGYSVSREKKESFPLTVTSAQKNPTAFYLCASSPDSPPNSPLHFGNGTRLTVT.

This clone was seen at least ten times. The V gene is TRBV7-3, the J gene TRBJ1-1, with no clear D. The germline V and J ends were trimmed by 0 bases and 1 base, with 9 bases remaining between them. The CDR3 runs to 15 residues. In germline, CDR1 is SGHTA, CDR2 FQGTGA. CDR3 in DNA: TGTGCCAGCAGCTTAACCCGACTGGAGAACACTGAAGCTTTCTTT. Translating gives CASSLTRLENTEAFF.

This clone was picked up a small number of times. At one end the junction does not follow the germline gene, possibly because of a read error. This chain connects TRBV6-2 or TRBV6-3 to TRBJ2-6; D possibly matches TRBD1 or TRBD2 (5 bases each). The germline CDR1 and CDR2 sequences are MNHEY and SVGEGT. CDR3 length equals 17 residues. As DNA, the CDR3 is TGTGCCAGCAGAGAAAGCGGTCCAGACTCTGGGGCCAGCGTCCTGACTTTC. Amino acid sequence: CASRESGPDSGASVLTF.

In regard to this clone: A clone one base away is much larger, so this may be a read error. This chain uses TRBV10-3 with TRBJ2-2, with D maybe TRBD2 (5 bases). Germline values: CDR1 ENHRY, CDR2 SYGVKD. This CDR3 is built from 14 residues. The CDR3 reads CAITGSLNTGDLFF. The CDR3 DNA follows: TGTGCCATAACCGGGTCCCTGAACACCGGGGATCTGTTTTTT.

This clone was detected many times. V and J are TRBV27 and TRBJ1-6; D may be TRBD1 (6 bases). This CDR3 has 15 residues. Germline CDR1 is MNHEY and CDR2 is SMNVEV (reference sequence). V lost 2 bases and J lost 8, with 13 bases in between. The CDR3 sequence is CASSLRGRGDSPLHF. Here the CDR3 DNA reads TGTGCCAGCAGTTTACGCGGCAGGGGTGATTCACCCCTCCACTTT.

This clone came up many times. The CDR3 nucleotides are TGTGCCAGCAGCGGGACGGGAGAGACCCAGTACTTC. Translating it yields CASSGTGETQYF. V usage is TRBV6-1 and J usage is TRBJ2-5, with D perhaps being TRBD1 or TRBD2 (5 bases each). V lost 6 bases and J 4 bases, leaving 9 bases between the germline ends. Germline V gene sequence: CDR1 MNHNS, CDR2 SASEGT. The CDR3 is made up of 12 amino acids.

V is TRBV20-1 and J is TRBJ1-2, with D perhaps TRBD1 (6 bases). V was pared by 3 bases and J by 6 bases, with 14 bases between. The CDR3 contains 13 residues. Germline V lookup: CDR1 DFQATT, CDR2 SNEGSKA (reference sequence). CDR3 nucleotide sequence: TGCAGTGCTAGGGACAGATATCTTGATGGCTACACCTTC. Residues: CSARDRYLDGYTF.

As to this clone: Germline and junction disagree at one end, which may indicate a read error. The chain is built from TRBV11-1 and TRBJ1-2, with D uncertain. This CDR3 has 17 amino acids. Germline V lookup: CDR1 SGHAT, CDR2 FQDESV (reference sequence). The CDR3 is CASRLAMCRLTNYCYTF. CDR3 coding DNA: TGTGCCAGCAGACTGGCTATGTGCAGACTAACTAACTATTGCTACACCTTC.

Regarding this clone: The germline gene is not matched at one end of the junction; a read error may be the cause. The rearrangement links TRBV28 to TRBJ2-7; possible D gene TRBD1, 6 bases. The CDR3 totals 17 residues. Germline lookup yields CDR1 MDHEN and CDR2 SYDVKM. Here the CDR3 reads CASRGPNRELSRYEHYF. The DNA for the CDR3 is TGTGCCAGCAGAGGACCAAACAGGGAGCTATCCCGTTACGAGCATTACTTC.